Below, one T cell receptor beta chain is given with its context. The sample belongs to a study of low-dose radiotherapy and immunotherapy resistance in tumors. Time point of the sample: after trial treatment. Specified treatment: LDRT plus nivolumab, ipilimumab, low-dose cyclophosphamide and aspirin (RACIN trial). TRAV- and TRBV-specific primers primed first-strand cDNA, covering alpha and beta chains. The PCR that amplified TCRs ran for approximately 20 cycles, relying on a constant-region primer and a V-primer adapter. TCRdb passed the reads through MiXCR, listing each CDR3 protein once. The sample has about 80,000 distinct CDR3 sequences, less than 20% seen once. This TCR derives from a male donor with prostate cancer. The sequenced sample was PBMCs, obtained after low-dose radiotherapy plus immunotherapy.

CDR3 nucleotide sequence: TGCAGTGCTGATGGGGGCCCGGGTGAGCAGTTCTTC. Translating it yields CSADGGPGEQFF. The rearrangement links TRBV20-1 to TRBJ2-1; possibly TRBD1 for D (6 bases). V was cut by 5 bases and J by 9 bases, with 14 bases left in between. Germline V gene data show CDR1 as DFQATT and CDR2 as SNEGSKA (reference sequence). The length of the CDR3 is 12 residues.